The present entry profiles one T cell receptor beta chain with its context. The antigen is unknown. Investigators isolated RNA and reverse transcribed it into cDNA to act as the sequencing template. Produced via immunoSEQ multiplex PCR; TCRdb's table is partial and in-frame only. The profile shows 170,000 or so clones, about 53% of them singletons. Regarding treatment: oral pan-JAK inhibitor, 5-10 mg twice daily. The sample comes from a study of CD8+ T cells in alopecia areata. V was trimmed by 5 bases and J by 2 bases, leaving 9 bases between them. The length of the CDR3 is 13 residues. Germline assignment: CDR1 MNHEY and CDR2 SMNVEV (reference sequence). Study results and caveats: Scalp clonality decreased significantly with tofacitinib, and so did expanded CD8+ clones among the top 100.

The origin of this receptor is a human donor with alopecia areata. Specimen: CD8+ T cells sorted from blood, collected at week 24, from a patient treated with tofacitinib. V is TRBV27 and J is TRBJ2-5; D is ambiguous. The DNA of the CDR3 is TGTGCCAGCAGTCCCGTTTTGCAAGAGACCCAGTACTTC. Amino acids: CASSPVLQETQYF.